The 15 T cell receptor beta chains below all came from one sample that was sequenced in a study of CD8 T cells in Susac syndrome. RNA amounts of roughly 0.45 to 1 ug underwent reverse transcription with random hexamers. TCRdb processed the immunoSEQ multiplex PCR reads anew with MiXCR; each CDR3 protein has one entry. The table has 210,000 or so distinct CDR3 sequences, 94% seen once. The sample comprised CD4+ T cells from PBMCs. The receptors were gathered from a human donor with Susac syndrome.

Only a few counts were recorded for this clonotype. CDR3 sequence reads: CASRTGSNQPQHF. CDR3 DNA: TGTGCCAGCAGGACCGGAAGCAATCAGCCCCAGCATTTT. This chain joins TRBV28 and TRBJ1-5; D remains ambiguous. The V gene's germline CDR1 is MDHEN and CDR2 SYDVKM. This CDR3 is 13 amino acids long. The V end was cut by 6 bases, the J end by 1 base, with 7 bases between.

The genes are TRBV6-1 and TRBJ1-2; D is unresolved. Per germline, CDR1 MNHNS and CDR2 SASEGT. V was cut by 2 bases and J by 8 bases, with 6 bases left in between. The CDR3 loop spans 11 amino acids. The CDR3: CASSEIEGYTF. The CDR3 nucleotides read TGTGCCAGCAGTGAAATTGAAGGCTACACCTTC.

The V gene is TRBV28, the J gene TRBJ1-1; tentative D call: TRBD1 (5 bases). The V end lost 4 bases, the J end lost 7 bases, and 13 bases lay between the germline ends. CDR3 length: 13 residues. The germline V gene encodes CDR1 MDHEN and CDR2 SYDVKM. In DNA, the CDR3 is TGTGCCAGCAGTTCAGGGACGTCGATTGAAGCTTTCTTT. The encoded protein is CASSSGTSIEAFF.

This clonotype was seen a few times. The genes are TRBV9 and TRBJ2-5; 14 bases are a match to TRBD2. Germline-derived CDR1 and CDR2 are SGDLS and YYNGEE. The CDR3 spans 15 residues. Germline trimming cut 3 bases from V and 3 bases from J; bases unmatched to any gene: 1. The CDR3 sequence: CASSEGLAGEETQYF. The CDR3 DNA reads as TGTGCCAGCAGCGAGGGACTAGCGGGGGAAGAGACCCAGTACTTC.

This clonotype was seen more than once but under ten times. This chain connects TRBV12-3 or TRBV12-4 to TRBJ1-5, with no clear D. This CDR3 is 13 amino acids long. V dropped 5 bases and J dropped 0 bases, with 5 bases sitting between them. The CDR3 DNA reads as TGTGCCAGCAGTCAATATAGCAATCAGCCCCAGCATTTT. As protein: CASSQYSNQPQHF.

The V and J genes are TRBV11-1 and TRBJ2-1; D gene uncertain. The CDR3 has 13 residues. CDR1 SGHAT and CDR2 FQDESV come from the germline V gene (reference sequence). Trimming removed 7 bases at V and 3 bases at J, with 10 bases between. CDR3 in amino acids: CASKESVYNEQFF. CDR3 in DNA: TGTGCCAGCAAGGAGAGTGTCTACAATGAGCAGTTCTTC.

The V gene is TRBV30, the J gene TRBJ1-2, with 7 nucleotides matching TRBD1. V trimming: 3 bases; J trimming: 3 bases; junction bases outside the gene matches: 7. Looked up from germline, CDR1 is GTSNPN and CDR2 is SVGIG (reference sequence). The CDR3 runs 14 residues. For the CDR3, the DNA is TGTGCCTGGAGCGGACAGGCCCACGACTATGGCTACACCTTC. Residues: CAWSGQAHDYGYTF.

This rearrangement joins TRBV27 to TRBJ2-7; D not certain. The CDR3 consists of 14 residues. Germline V gene sequence: CDR1 MNHEY, CDR2 SMNVEV (reference sequence). V was shortened by 5 bases and J by 2 bases, with 13 bases between the two germline ends. The CDR3 sequence: CASSQGTRPYEQYF. The CDR3 DNA follows: TGTGCCAGCAGTCAAGGCACCCGACCCTACGAGCAGTACTTC.

The chain uses TRBV27 and TRBJ2-3, with TRBD2 identical over 8 bases. The CDR3 has 17 amino acids. V dropped 3 bases and J dropped 1; count of bases not matched to a gene: 9. From germline, CDR1 is MNHEY and CDR2 SMNVEV (reference sequence). Here the CDR3 DNA reads TGTGCCAGCAGTTTCGGGCGAGGTAGCGGGGGCACAGATACGCAGTATTTT. Translation: CASSFGRGSGGTDTQYF.

For the CDR3, the DNA is TGTGCCAGCGGCGGACTTCCCCACTACGAGCAGTACTTC. This encodes CASGGLPHYEQYF. The chain carries TRBV27 and TRBJ2-7; a possible D gene is TRBD2 (5 bases). This CDR3 region has 13 residues. CDR1 is MNHEY and CDR2 is SMNVEV in the germline V gene (reference sequence). V shed 8 bases and J shed 3 bases, with 14 bases lying between them.

The sample holds one count of this clonotype. The chain links TRBV29-1 to TRBJ1-2, with unresolved D. Germline lookup yields CDR1 SQVTM and CDR2 ANQGSEA. Trimming took 3 bases from V and 2 from J, leaving 7 bases between them. The CDR3 runs 12 residues. CDR3 DNA: TGCAGCGTTGAGGTCAGCAACTATGGCTACACCTTC. Amino acid sequence: CSVEVSNYGYTF.

J is TRBJ2-3 and V is TRBV5-1; 7 nucleotides align to TRBD1. With V trimmed by 5 bases and J by 5 bases, 11 bases remained unmatched. The germline V gene encodes CDR1 SGHRS and CDR2 YFSETQ. CDR3 size: 15 residues. The CDR3 sequence is CASSSDRSSKDTQYF. The CDR3 coding sequence is TGCGCCAGCAGTTCGGACAGGTCCTCCAAAGATACGCAGTATTTT.

The chain recombines TRBV7-9 with TRBJ1-2, with D possibly being TRBD1 (5 bases). The CDR3 sequence is 17 residues long. Trimming took 1 base from V and 0 from J, leaving 15 bases between them. Per the germline V gene, CDR1 is SEHNR and CDR2 is FQNEAQ (reference sequence). CDR3 coding DNA: TGTGCCAGCAGCTTAGGGGGACGACAAGTAGCTAACTATGGCTACACCTTC. Amino acids: CASSLGGRQVANYGYTF. The entire variable domain, with the rest obtained from reference TRBV7-9 and TRBJ1-2, is as follows: DTGVSQNPRHKITKRGQNVTFRCDPISEHNRLYWYRQTLGQGPEFLTYFQNEAQLEKSRLLSDRFSAERPKGSFSTLEIQRTEQGDSAMYLCASSLGGRQVANYGYTFGSGTRLTVV.

The V call is TRBV20-1, the J call TRBJ2-3; D is possibly TRBD2 (7 bases). This CDR3 region has 15 residues. Trimming took 7 bases from V and 1 from J, leaving 18 bases between them. Germline loops: CDR1 DFQATT, CDR2 SNEGSKA (reference sequence). The CDR3 DNA reads as TGCAGTGGAAAGATCGGGGGGCCGGGCACAGATACGCAGTATTTT. This sequence encodes CSGKIGGPGTDTQYF.

The chain is built from TRBV5-1 and TRBJ1-2; no reliable D call. The germline V gene has CDR1 SGHRS and CDR2 YFSETQ. The V gene lost 0 bases and the J gene lost 6 bases, with 18 bases spanning the gap. The CDR3 contains 16 residues. As DNA, the CDR3 is TGCGCCAGCAGCTTGGAACCGGGTCCCGGTGTCAATGGCTACACCTTC. This sequence encodes CASSLEPGPGVNGYTF.